The 9 T cell receptor beta chains presented below share a single source sample, sequenced in a study of shared clonotypes between healthy human individuals. Method: immunoSEQ multiplex PCR; TCRdb's copy keeps in-frame clones and lacks some. The sample shows about 2.1 million clones, around 95% of them seen only once. Naive CD8 cells, CD45RO-negative and positively selected for CCR7, excluded terminally differentiated effector memory CD45RA+ cells. Sequences were obtained from naive CD8+ T cells from PBMCs. These TCRs come from a man between 18 and 29 years old in good health. Some clones in this sample may be carry-over from other donors' samples.

The rearrangement uses TRBV7-9 and TRBJ2-6; 12 nucleotides line up with TRBD2. The CDR3 contains 18 residues. Germline V CDR1 and CDR2: SEHNR, FQNEAQ (reference sequence). J was trimmed by 2 bases and V by 5 bases; bases with no gene match: 7. CDR3 nucleotides: TGTGCCAGCAGCCCGCCGACTAGCGGGAGTCCTGGGGCCAACGTCCTGACTTTC. It encodes CASSPPTSGSPGANVLTF.

This clone came up once. One end of the junction fails to match germline, which may point to a read error. The rearrangement joins TRBV14 to TRBJ2-1, with TRBD1 matching over 8 bases. This CDR3 spans 11 amino acids. Germline V gives CDR1 SGHDN, CDR2 FVKESK. This CDR3 is CASSSIAGGLF. CDR3 nucleotide sequence: TGTGCCAGCAGCAGTATAGCAGGGGGCCTCTTC.

Only a few counts were recorded for this clone. The genes are TRBV7-9 and TRBJ1-1; 7 positions match TRBD1. In germline, CDR1 is SEHNR, CDR2 FQNEAQ (reference sequence). The V and J ends lost 5 bases and 3 bases, in that order; junction bases with no gene match: 9. The CDR3 is 15 amino acids. The DNA of the CDR3 is TGTGCCAGCAGCCCCCGACAGGGAGTAGACACTGAAGCTTTCTTT. It is translated as CASSPRQGVDTEAFF.

This chain connects TRBV9 to TRBJ1-2; D not certain. The germline CDR1 and CDR2 sequences are SGDLS and YYNGEE. This CDR3 comprises 14 residues. Between the trimmed V and J ends, which lost 4 bases and 2 bases, there was a span of 12 bases. This chain's CDR3 is CASSSNSGNYGYTF. The CDR3 bases are TGTGCCAGCAGCTCCAACAGTGGGAACTATGGCTACACCTTC.

This clone was picked up one time. This rearrangement joins TRBV9 to TRBJ2-1; 12 nucleotides line up with TRBD2. With 3 bases clipped from V and 9 bases from J, the junction kept 7 bases outside the gene matches. CDR1 is SGDLS and CDR2 is YYNGEE in the germline V gene. The CDR3 loop spans 15 amino acids. The CDR3, as DNA: TGTGCCAGCAGCGAGACTAGCGGGAGTCCAAGTGAGCAGTTCTTC. Protein sequence: CASSETSGSPSEQFF.

V is TRBV6-1 and J is TRBJ1-1, with TRBD1 identical over 7 bases. V shed 8 bases and J 6 bases; nucleotides not matched to a gene: 12. Germline-derived CDR1 and CDR2 are MNHNS and SASEGT. CDR3 length: 14 amino acids. This chain's CDR3 is CASLTGIRGPEAFF. The CDR3 region has the DNA TGTGCCAGCCTGACAGGGATCCGAGGACCTGAAGCTTTCTTT.

The rearrangement uses TRBV7-3 and TRBJ2-1; no firm D call. The CDR3 is 15 residues long. The V end lost 4 bases, the J end lost 0 bases, and 10 bases lay between the germline ends. From germline, CDR1 is SGHTA and CDR2 FQGTGA. CDR3 DNA: TGTGCCAGCAGCTCCACCAAGGGCTCCTACAATGAGCAGTTCTTC. Amino acids: CASSSTKGSYNEQFF.

The chain employs TRBV4-3 and TRBJ1-2, with a possible D match to TRBD1 (6 bases). Germline loops: CDR1 LGHNA, CDR2 YSLEER. This CDR3 region has 15 residues. Trimming stripped 2 bases from V and 6 bases from J, with 16 bases between. This CDR3 is CASSQPAWGGHGYTF. The CDR3 nucleotides are TGCGCCAGCAGCCAACCCGCCTGGGGGGGCCATGGCTACACCTTC.

The chain recombines TRBV5-1 with TRBJ2-7; D may match TRBD1 or TRBD2 (5 bases each). The V end lost 2 bases, the J end lost 2 bases, and 14 bases lay between the germline ends. Germline loops: CDR1 SGHRS, CDR2 YFSETQ. The CDR3 runs 15 residues. CDR3 region: CASSFWDGATYEQYF. The CDR3 DNA reads as TGCGCCAGCAGCTTCTGGGACGGAGCTACCTACGAGCAGTACTTC.